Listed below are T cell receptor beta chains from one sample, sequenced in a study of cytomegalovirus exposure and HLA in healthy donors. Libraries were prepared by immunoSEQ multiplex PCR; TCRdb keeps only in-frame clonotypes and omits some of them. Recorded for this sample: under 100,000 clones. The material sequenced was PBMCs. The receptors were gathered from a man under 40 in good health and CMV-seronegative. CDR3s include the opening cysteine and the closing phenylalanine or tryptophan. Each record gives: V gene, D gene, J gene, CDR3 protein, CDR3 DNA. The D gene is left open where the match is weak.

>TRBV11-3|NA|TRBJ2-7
CASSLAPRGNSYEQYF
TGTGCCAGCAGCTTAGCGCCGAGGGGGAACTCCTACGAGCAGTACTTC
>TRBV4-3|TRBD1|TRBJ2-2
CASSQDKGQGRELFF
TGCGCCAGCAGCCAAGATAAAGGACAGGGACGGGAGCTGTTTTTT
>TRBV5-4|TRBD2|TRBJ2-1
CASSIAGELYNEQFF
TGTGCCAGCAGCATAGCGGGGGAACTTTACAATGAGCAGTTCTTC
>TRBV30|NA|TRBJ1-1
CAWDRGEAMNTEAFF
TGTGCCTGGGACCGGGGGGAGGCAATGAACACTGAAGCTTTCTTT
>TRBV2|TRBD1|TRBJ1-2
CASSPGQGAGGYTF
TGTGCCAGCAGTCCCGGACAGGGGGCGGGCGGCTACACCTTC
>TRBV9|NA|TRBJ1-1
CASSPGGAGNTEAFF
TGTGCCAGCAGCCCTGGGGGGGCCGGGAACACTGAAGCTTTCTTT
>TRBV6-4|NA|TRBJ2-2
CASSEGHGSAGELFF
TGTGCCAGCAGTGAAGGACACGGGAGCGCCGGGGAGCTGTTTTTT
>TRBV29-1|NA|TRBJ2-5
CSVEYSGLETQYF
TGCAGCGTTGAATATTCAGGGCTAGAGACCCAGTACTTC
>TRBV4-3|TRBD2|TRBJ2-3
CASSRASGSTDTQYF
TGCGCCAGCAGCCGGGCTAGCGGAAGCACAGATACGCAGTATTTT
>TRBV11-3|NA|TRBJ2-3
CASSLRDWYTDTQYF
TGTGCCAGCAGCTTACGGGACTGGTACACAGATACGCAGTATTTT
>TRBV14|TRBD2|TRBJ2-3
CASSQSGGNTDTQYF
TGTGCCAGCAGCCAATCGGGGGGAAACACAGATACGCAGTATTTT
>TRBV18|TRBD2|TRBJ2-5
CASSPPAGGYKETQYF
TGTGCCAGCTCACCACCGGCGGGAGGCTATAAAGAGACCCAGTACTTC
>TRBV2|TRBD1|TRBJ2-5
CASSEPWTGLFQETQYF
TGTGCCAGCAGTGAGCCTTGGACAGGGTTATTCCAAGAGACCCAGTACTTC
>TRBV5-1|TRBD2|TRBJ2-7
CASSVTSGRIEQYF
TGCGCCAGCAGCGTAACTAGCGGGAGAATCGAGCAGTACTTC
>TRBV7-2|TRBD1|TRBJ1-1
CASSSGQGLNTEAFF
TGTGCCAGCAGCTCAGGACAGGGCCTTAACACTGAAGCTTTCTTT
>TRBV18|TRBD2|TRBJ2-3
CASSVLAGATDTQYF
TGTGCCAGCTCAGTACTAGCGGGGGCGACAGATACGCAGTATTTT
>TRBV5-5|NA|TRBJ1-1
CASSLYGYTEAFF
TGTGCCAGCAGCTTGTACGGGTATACTGAAGCTTTCTTT
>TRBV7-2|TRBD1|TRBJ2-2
CASSPRTGTGELFF
TGTGCCAGCAGCCCCCGGACAGGGACCGGGGAGCTGTTTTTT
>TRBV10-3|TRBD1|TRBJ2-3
CAISESSGTGPYTDTQYF
TGTGCCATCAGTGAGTCGAGTGGGACAGGGCCCTACACAGATACGCAGTATTTT
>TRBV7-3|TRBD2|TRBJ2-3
CASSSSGGTDTQYF
TGTGCCAGCAGTTCTAGCGGGGGCACAGATACGCAGTATTTT
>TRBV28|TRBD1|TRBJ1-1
CASSQLQGPNTEAFF
TGTGCCAGCAGTCAACTACAGGGGCCGAACACTGAAGCTTTCTTT
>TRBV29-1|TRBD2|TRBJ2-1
CSVRPGTSVHNEQFF
TGCAGCGTGCGCCCCGGGACTAGCGTACACAATGAGCAGTTCTTC
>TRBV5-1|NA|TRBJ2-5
CALSLVPYEASSRETQYF
TGCGCCCTAAGCTTGGTTCCCTACGAGGCCAGTTCCCGGGAGACCCAGTACTTC
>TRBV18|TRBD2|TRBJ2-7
CASSETSGNHYEQYF
TGTGCCAGCTCAGAGACTAGCGGGAACCACTACGAGCAGTACTTC
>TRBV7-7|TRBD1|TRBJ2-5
CASSLGTGGVETQYF
TGTGCTAGCAGCTTAGGGACAGGGGGTGTCGAGACCCAGTACTTC
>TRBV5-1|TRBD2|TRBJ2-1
CASSASGTSGYNEQFF
TGCGCCAGCAGCGCATCCGGGACTAGCGGATACAATGAGCAGTTCTTC
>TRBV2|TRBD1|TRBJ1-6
CASSRDRGGDSPLHF
TGTGCCAGCAGCCGCGACAGGGGAGGGGATTCACCCCTCCACTTT
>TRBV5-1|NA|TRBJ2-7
CASSGQDSHEQYF
TGCGCCAGCAGCGGGCAGGACAGCCACGAGCAGTACTTC
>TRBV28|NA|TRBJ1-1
CASLTTVRNTEAFF
TGTGCCAGCCTTACGACAGTTAGAAACACTGAAGCTTTCTTT
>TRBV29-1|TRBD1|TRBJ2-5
CSVERQGEETQYF
TGCAGCGTTGAAAGACAGGGGGAAGAGACCCAGTACTTC
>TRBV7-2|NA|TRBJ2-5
CASSFSREETQYF
TGTGCCAGCAGCTTTAGCCGGGAAGAGACCCAGTACTTC
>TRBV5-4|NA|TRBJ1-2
CASSPGAGYDYGYTF
TGTGCCAGCAGCCCTGGCGCGGGGTATGACTATGGCTACACCTTC
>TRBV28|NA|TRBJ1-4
CASSSRGLNEKLFF
TGTGCCAGCAGCTCCAGGGGCCTTAATGAAAAACTGTTTTTT
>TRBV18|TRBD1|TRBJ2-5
CASSPRTGRAQETQYF
TGTGCCAGCTCACCGCGGACAGGGCGCGCCCAAGAGACCCAGTACTTC
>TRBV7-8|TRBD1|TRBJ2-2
CASSLGTGQPFRHF
TGTGCCAGCAGCTTAGGGACAGGGCAACCCTTCCGTCATTTT
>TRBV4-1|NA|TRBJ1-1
CASSQDPSSNTEAFF
TGCGCCAGCAGCCAAGACCCCAGTTCGAACACTGAAGCTTTCTTT
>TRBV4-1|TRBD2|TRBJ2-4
CASSQHELAGGAKNIQYF
TGCGCCAGCAGCCAACACGAGTTAGCGGGAGGGGCCAAAAACATTCAGTACTTC
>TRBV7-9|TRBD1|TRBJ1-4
CASSISTGNEKLFF
TGTGCCAGCAGCATATCGACAGGGAATGAAAAACTGTTTTTT
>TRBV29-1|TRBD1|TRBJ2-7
CSVEDPDRGSYEQYF
TGCAGCGTTGAAGACCCAGACAGGGGATCTTACGAGCAGTACTTC
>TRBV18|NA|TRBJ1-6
CASSLSSYNSPLHF
TGTGCCAGCTCATTGAGCTCCTATAATTCACCCCTCCACTTT
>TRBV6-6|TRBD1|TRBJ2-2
CASSYSQGAPTGELFF
TGTGCCAGCAGTTACTCACAGGGGGCACCTACCGGGGAGCTGTTTTTT
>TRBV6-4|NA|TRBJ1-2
CASSGGTNYGYTF
TGTGCCAGCAGCGGAGGGACTAACTATGGCTACACCTTC
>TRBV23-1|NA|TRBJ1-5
CASSQRKRGGDQPQHF
TGCGCCAGCAGTCAAAGGAAACGGGGTGGGGATCAGCCCCAGCATTTT
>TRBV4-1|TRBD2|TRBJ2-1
CASSPNRDYTYNEQFF
TGCGCCAGCAGCCCAAACCGGGACTATACCTACAATGAGCAGTTCTTC
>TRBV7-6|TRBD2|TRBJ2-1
CASSLTYKRDYNEQFF
TGTGCCAGCAGCTTAACTTATAAGCGGGACTACAATGAGCAGTTCTTC
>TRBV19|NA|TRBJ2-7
CATGDRRTYEQYF
TGTGCCACCGGCGACAGGCGAACCTACGAGCAGTACTTC
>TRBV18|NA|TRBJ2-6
CASSPTLGAGALSAGANVLTF
TGTGCCAGCTCACCCACCTTGGGGGCAGGGGCACTGAGCGCTGGGGCCAACGTCCTGACTTTC
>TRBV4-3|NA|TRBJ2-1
CASSPHRYNEQFF
TGCGCCAGCAGCCCACACCGCTACAATGAGCAGTTCTTC
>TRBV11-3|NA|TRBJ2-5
CASSLGGYGETQYF
TGTGCCAGCAGCTTAGGGGGCTATGGAGAGACCCAGTACTTC
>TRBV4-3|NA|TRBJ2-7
CASSQGAQGLSYEQYF
TGCGCCAGCAGCCAAGGCGCCCAGGGGCTTTCCTACGAGCAGTACTTC
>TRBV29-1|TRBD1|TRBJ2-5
CSVRWGQGATGETQYF
TGCAGCGTTCGATGGGGGCAGGGGGCGACCGGAGAGACCCAGTACTTC
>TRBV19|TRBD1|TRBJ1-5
CASSIDPGQGGLVSNQPQHF
TGTGCCAGTAGTATAGACCCGGGACAGGGAGGCCTGGTGAGCAATCAGCCCCAGCATTTT
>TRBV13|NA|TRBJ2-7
CASSLGQGISHEQYF
TGTGCCAGCAGCTTAGGCCAGGGAATCAGCCACGAGCAGTACTTC
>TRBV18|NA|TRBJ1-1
CASSATVSNTEAFF
TGTGCCAGCTCGGCGACAGTATCGAACACTGAAGCTTTCTTT